This T cell receptor beta chain was profiled in a study of beta chain features in type 1 diabetes. Sorted populations all had greater than 98% purity. The CDR3 has 10 residues. Between the trimmed V and J ends, which lost 7 bases and 1 base, there was a span of 4 bases. The V gene's germline CDR1 is GTSNPN and CDR2 SVGIG (reference sequence). General study findings and limits: TCRB CDR3s from Type 1 diabetes patients were moderately but significantly shorter in all four CD4+ subsets.

This clone was counted only a few times. The antigen remains unidentified. Sequencing targeted expressed TCRB transcripts, as all isolated RNA had been reverse transcribed. Produced via immunoSEQ multiplex PCR; TCRdb's table is partial and in-frame only. There are about half a million clones in the sample; roughly 11% occur only once, and 0.035% to 0.05% lies in the top ten. This sequence joins TRBV30 and TRBJ1-1; D is uncertain. Material for sequencing was naive CD4+ T cells from blood. The clonotype originates from a young woman in good health. This chain's CDR3 is CALGNTEAFF. The CDR3 bases are TGTGCCTTGGGGAACACTGAAGCTTTCTTT.